This TCR beta chain was profiled in a study of CD8 T cells in ankylosing spondylitis. Whole-study findings and limits: CD8+ by phenotype, disease-linked clones were relatively rare in peripheral blood. What appeared characteristic of ankylosing spondylitis blood was a TCR beta motif of 7 or 8 highly homologous variants. Reportedly, disease-linked clones are significantly enriched in ankylosing spondylitis patients' matched synovial fluid.

Germline V gene lookup returns CDR1 LNHDA and CDR2 SQIVND (reference sequence). The CDR3 runs 15 residues. The germline V and J ends were trimmed by 4 bases and 1 base, with 11 bases remaining between them. Construction of TCR beta libraries was performed using quantitative 5'-RACE with molecular barcodes. MiXCR was run by TCRdb on the 5' RACE reads, yielding one entry per CDR3 protein. In the table there are roughly 150,000 distinct CDR3 sequences, roughly a third of which are singletons. This clonotype was seen more than once but under ten times. Its antigen is unidentified. This sequence joins TRBV19 and TRBJ2-1; D is tentatively TRBD1 or TRBD2 (6 bases each). Sequencing input: synovial fluid, either unsorted or a sorted T cell fraction (not recorded which). This clonotype originated in a male donor with ankylosing spondylitis. DNA of the CDR3: TGTGCCAGTAGTAGGGGGGCCTTATCCTACAATGAGCAGTTCTTC. This sequence encodes CASSRGALSYNEQFF. Filled out from reference TRBV19 and TRBJ2-1, the complete variable domain reads DGGITQSPKYLFRKEGQNVTLSCEQNLNHDAMYWYRQDPGQGLRLIYYSQIVNDFQKGDIAEGYSVSREKKESFPLTVTSAQKNPTAFYLCASSRGALSYNEQFFGPGTRLTVL.